This entry describes one T cell receptor beta chain. The data belong to a study of blood T cell repertoires in COVID-19. Per germline, CDR1 SGHAT and CDR2 FQNNGV. The V end was cut by 5 bases, the J end by 0 bases, with 17 bases between. This CDR3 is built from 18 residues. TCRdb keeps only in-frame clones here, not all; method: immunoSEQ multiplex PCR. There are about 140,000 clones in the sample; roughly 85% occur only once, and under 3% lies in the top ten. J is TRBJ1-6 and V is TRBV11-2; weak D call: TRBD1 (6 bases). The sample taken for sequencing was peripheral blood. The sequence derives from a man aged 50-60 years with acute or convalescent COVID-19. The CDR3 is CASSLGQRILSYNSPLHF. DNA of the CDR3: TGTGCCAGCAGCCTCGGACAGCGTATTCTCTCCTATAATTCACCCCTCCACTTT.